Following are 9 T cell receptor beta chains from one sample sequenced in a study of blood T cell repertoires in COVID-19. The protocol was immunoSEQ multiplex PCR, while the TCRdb copy is restricted to in-frame clones and leaves out a portion. The repertoire holds around 130,000 clones, with over 85% as singletons. Sequencing used peripheral blood. The receptor source for this set is a man aged 55 to 70 with COVID-19, enrolled during active disease.

V and J are TRBV11-2 and TRBJ1-2, with D tentatively TRBD1 (5 bases). CDR1 is SGHAT, CDR2 FQNNGV, per germline. Trimming removed 5 bases from V and 3 bases from J, with 16 bases in between. The CDR3 contains 15 residues. The CDR3: CASSQGVQRDYGYTF. For the CDR3, the DNA is TGTGCCAGCAGCCAGGGCGTCCAACGAGACTATGGCTACACCTTC.

V and J are TRBV4-1 and TRBJ2-7; TRBD2 might be the D (6 bases). V lost 3 bases, J lost 7 bases, and 19 bases lay in between. This CDR3 comprises 15 residues. Germline lookup yields CDR1 MGHRA and CDR2 YSYEKL. The CDR3 bases are TGCGCCAGCAGCCAGAATTGGGACTCCTCCAGGGAGCAGTACTTC. It translates to CASSQNWDSSREQYF.

This clone was picked up one time. The V gene is TRBV13, the J gene TRBJ2-1; 11 positions agree with TRBD2. The CDR3 runs 16 residues. With 0 bases clipped from V and 5 bases from J, the junction kept 3 bases outside the gene matches. Looked up from germline, CDR1 is PRHDT and CDR2 is FYEKMQ (reference sequence). The CDR3 spells CASSLGLAGGNNEQFF. The CDR3 coding sequence is TGTGCCAGCAGCTTAGGCCTAGCGGGAGGAAACAATGAGCAGTTCTTC.

The chain recombines TRBV7-9 with TRBJ1-5; D gene uncertain. CDR3 length: 13 residues. The V end lost 3 bases, the J end lost 8 bases, and 11 bases lay between the germline ends. Germline V gene lookup returns CDR1 SEHNR and CDR2 FQNEAQ (reference sequence). The DNA for the CDR3 is TGTGCCAGCAGCTTTGGGGTCGGGGAGCCCCAGCATTTT. It yields the protein CASSFGVGEPQHF. The full variable domain, in which reference TRBV7-9 and TRBJ1-5 provide the parts outside the CDR3, is DTGVSQNPRHKITKRGQNVTFRCDPISEHNRLYWYRQTLGQGPEFLTYFQNEAQLEKSRLLSDRFSAERPKGSFSTLEIQRTEQGDSAMYLCASSFGVGEPQHFGDGTRLSIL.

The CDR3 protein is CASSLAQGADTQYF. In nucleotides, the CDR3 is TGCGCCAGCAGCTTGGCCCAGGGGGCAGATACGCAGTATTTT. The chain carries TRBV5-1 and TRBJ2-3, with 7 bases aligning to TRBD1. The CDR3 has 14 amino acids. Germline CDR1 is SGHRS and CDR2 is YFSETQ. V dropped 0 bases and J dropped 4; count of bases not matched to a gene: 2.

CDR3 loop: CASSPRQGANTGELFF. CDR3 DNA: TGTGCCAGCAGTCCACGACAAGGGGCAAACACCGGGGAGCTGTTTTTT. This chain connects TRBV6-6 to TRBJ2-2; weak D call: TRBD1 (5 bases). There are 16 residues in the CDR3. Trimming cost V 5 bases and J 2 bases, with 15 bases left between them. CDR1 is MNHNY, CDR2 SVGAGI, per germline (reference sequence).

This chain connects TRBV7-2 to TRBJ2-3, with D perhaps matching TRBD1 (5 bases). The length of the CDR3 is 13 residues. The germline V gene encodes CDR1 SGHTA and CDR2 FQGNSA. V lost 2 bases, J lost 5 bases, and 8 bases lay in between. The CDR3 region has the DNA TGTGCCAGCAGCTTATTAAGGGGAGATACGCAGTATTTT. This sequence encodes CASSLLRGDTQYF. Together with reference TRBV7-2 and TRBJ2-3, the CDR3 gives the full variable domain: GAGVSQSPSNKVTEKGKDVELRCDPISGHTALYWYRQSLGQGLEFLIYFQGNSAPDKSGLPSDRFSAERTGGSVSTLTIQRTQQEDSAVYLCASSLLRGDTQYFGPGTRLTVL.

This clone was detected a few times. The V call is TRBV7-2, the J call TRBJ2-5; D may be TRBD1 (5 bases). The CDR3 spans 14 residues. Trimming shortened V by 1 base and J by 4 bases, and 10 bases separated the two germline ends. CDR1 SGHTA and CDR2 FQGNSA come from the germline V gene. CDR3 amino acids: CASSLDRGAETQYF. The CDR3 nucleotides are TGTGCCAGCAGCTTAGATAGGGGCGCAGAGACCCAGTACTTC.

The V call is TRBV29-1, the J call TRBJ2-1, with 7 bases matching TRBD1. From germline, CDR1 is SQVTM and CDR2 ANQGSEA. The CDR3 contains 12 residues. V lost 5 bases and J lost 7; bases outside the gene matches: 5. CDR3 sequence reads: CSVSTGVNEQFF. CDR3 coding DNA: TGCAGCGTTTCCACAGGGGTTAATGAGCAGTTCTTC.